This T cell receptor beta chain emerged from a study of stem cell transplantation in POMP-related autoinflammatory disease. On the study more broadly: The study hypothesized thymoproteasome defects skew the TRB repertoire via impaired CD8+ selection. Study-level findings and limits: PRAID patients trended toward lower TRB diversity and higher clonality in all analyzed T-cell subsets. Fewer unique TRB V-J gene pairings were identified in patients with PRAID.

TCRdb's copy holds only in-frame clones and misses some; the assay was immunoSEQ multiplex PCR. The sample has tens of thousands of clones, about nine tenths seen once. Prominent immunodeficiency with autoinflammation defined PRAID. There are 12 residues in the CDR3. The germline V and J ends were trimmed by 6 bases and 0 bases, with 3 bases remaining between them. Germline loops: CDR1 MDHEN, CDR2 SYDVKM. As for this clone: Its matching antigen is unknown.

The gene calls are TRBV28 and TRBJ1-3; D unclear. This clonotype originated in a human patient with POMP-related autoinflammation and immune dysregulation (PRAID). Certain T cells may be donor cells from the graft. The source material was CD4+ T cells from PBMCs, sampled after stem cell transplantation. The CDR3 region has the DNA TGTGCCAGCAGATTCTCTGGAAACACCATATATTTT. Protein product: CASRFSGNTIYF.